These 14 T cell receptor beta chains originate from one sample sequenced in a study of graft-versus-host responses after intestinal transplantation (dated by TCRdb to about 2021). The protocol used for the library was the immunoSEQ multiplex PCR assay. TCRdb retrieved this table from immuneACCESS and kept in-frame rearrangements only. Not all clones are present; in checked studies, unresolved V genes account for under half, and no reason is known for the remainder. The sample profile shows about 30,000 clones; nearly 90% of them were found once. The leading ten clones occupy 11% of the sample. Here the sequenced sample was PBMCs, taken about 420 days after intestinal transplantation. The receptors derive from a human patient who received an intestinal transplant, so some T cells may come from the graft donor.

By share, this clone counts as medium-sized. This chain uses TRBV5-5 with TRBJ1-4; a possible D gene is TRBD1 (6 bases). The CDR3 consists of 14 residues. The ends were cut back, 0 bases at V and 7 bases at J, with 10 bases in the middle. Germline V lookup: CDR1 SGHKS, CDR2 YYEKEE (reference sequence). The chain's CDR3 is CASSLARGGEKLFF. The CDR3 DNA reads as TGTGCCAGCAGCTTGGCTAGAGGGGGTGAAAAACTGTTTTTT.

In this sample, this clone turned up once. This chain joins TRBV30 and TRBJ2-3; TRBD1 aligns across 9 bases. The CDR3 extends over 14 amino acids. Germline CDR1 GTSNPN, CDR2 SVGIG (reference sequence). V trimming: 1 base; J trimming: 3 bases; junction bases outside the gene matches: 2. CDR3 loop: CAWSAGQGTDTQYF. The DNA for the CDR3 is TGTGCCTGGAGTGCCGGACAGGGGACAGATACGCAGTATTTT.

The chain links TRBV4-1 to TRBJ1-1, with D uncertain. The CDR3 has 14 residues. The V gene's germline CDR1 is MGHRA and CDR2 YSYEKL. The V end was cut by 1 base, the J end by 0 bases, with 6 bases between. The CDR3 loop is CASSQVGVNTEAFF. The CDR3 DNA is TGCGCCAGCAGCCAAGTTGGGGTGAACACTGAAGCTTTCTTT.

The chain links TRBV19 to TRBJ2-1; the match to TRBD2 covers 7 bases. The V and J ends lost 1 base and 1 base, in that order; junction bases with no gene match: 1. The CDR3 covers 15 residues. Germline V CDR1 and CDR2: LNHDA, SQIVND (reference sequence). CDR3 DNA sequence: TGTGCCAGTAGTATAGCGGGAGGATCCTACAATGAGCAGTTCTTC. As protein: CASSIAGGSYNEQFF.

J is TRBJ2-7 and V is TRBV21-1. TRBV21-1 is classified as a pseudogene. The CDR3 extends over 14 amino acids. The CDR3 reads CASSNQTGAAEQYF. In DNA, the CDR3 is TGTGCCAGCAGCAACCAGACGGGCGCCGCCGAGCAGTACTTC.

This rearrangement joins TRBV18 to TRBJ1-1; TRBD1 matches 10 bases. The germline gives CDR1 KGHSH, CDR2 LQKENI. Trimming took 8 bases from V and 2 from J; bases not matched to a gene: 8. CDR3 size: 15 residues. CDR3 residues: CASEGQGIGNTEAFF. The CDR3 DNA follows: TGTGCCAGCGAGGGACAGGGGATAGGAAACACTGAAGCTTTCTTT.

The chain has TRBV5-4 and TRBJ2-1; tentative D call: TRBD2 (6 bases). CDR3 size: 15 residues. Deletions cut 2 bases from V and 2 bases from J, with 11 bases between. Per germline, CDR1 SGHNT and CDR2 YYREEE (reference sequence). The CDR3 sequence: CASSLWGVAYNEQFF. The CDR3 nucleotides read TGTGCCAGCAGCTTATGGGGGGTCGCCTACAATGAGCAGTTCTTC. Drawing the rest from reference TRBV5-4 and TRBJ2-1, the complete variable domain is ETGVTQSPTHLIKTRGQQVTLRCSSQSGHNTVSWYQQALGQGPQFIFQYYREEENGRGNFPPRFSGLQFPNYSSELNVNALELDDSALYLCASSLWGVAYNEQFFGPGTRLTVL.

The count of this clone is one. The chain employs TRBV28 and TRBJ2-6; no reliable D call. The V gene's germline CDR1 is MDHEN and CDR2 SYDVKM. The CDR3 covers 16 residues. V was clipped by 5 bases and J by 1 base, with 12 bases between them. Here the CDR3 DNA reads TGTGCCAGCAGTATCCGTGAACTGTCTGGGGCCAACGTCCTGACTTTC. This codes for CASSIRELSGANVLTF.

This clone was picked up one time. The chain links TRBV6-1 to TRBJ2-3; D remains unclear. Germline-derived CDR1 and CDR2 are MNHNS and SASEGT. CDR3 length equals 14 residues. V was shortened by 5 bases and J by 1 base, with 10 bases between the two germline ends. DNA for the CDR3: TGTGCCAGCAGTTGGTCACCCGGCACAGATACGCAGTATTTT. The encoded protein is CASSWSPGTDTQYF.

The rearrangement joins TRBV14 to TRBJ1-2, with D possibly TRBD1 on 5 matching bases. CDR3 length: 15 residues. Trimming cost V 1 base and J 4 bases, with 13 bases left between them. The germline V gene encodes CDR1 SGHDN and CDR2 FVKESK. The CDR3 protein is CASSQAGHRPYGYTF. In DNA, the CDR3 is TGTGCCAGCAGCCAAGCGGGGCACAGGCCCTATGGCTACACCTTC.

This chain joins TRBV13 and TRBJ2-2; D is unclear. The CDR3 spans 13 residues. V was cut by 0 bases and J by 7 bases, with 6 bases left in between. In germline, CDR1 is PRHDT, CDR2 FYEKMQ (reference sequence). The CDR3 sequence: CASSLGSGGELFF. The CDR3 DNA follows: TGTGCCAGCAGCTTAGGGTCTGGCGGGGAGCTGTTTTTT.

The V and J genes are TRBV7-6 and TRBJ2-5; 13 bases agree with TRBD2. V shed 0 bases and J 5 bases; nucleotides not matched to a gene: 0. The germline V gene encodes CDR1 SGHVS and CDR2 FNYEAQ. The CDR3 runs 15 residues. The CDR3 coding sequence is TGTGCCAGCAGCTTAGCGGGACTAGCGGGGGAGACCCAGTACTTC. Amino acid sequence: CASSLAGLAGETQYF.

This chain connects TRBV18 to TRBJ2-3, with D unresolved. Germline CDR1 and CDR2: KGHSH and LQKENI. The CDR3 loop spans 12 amino acids. V was clipped by 3 bases and J by 7 bases, with 8 bases between them. CDR3 residues: CASSPQANTQYF. DNA of the CDR3: TGTGCCAGCTCACCTCAGGCAAATACGCAGTATTTT.

This clone came up a few times. At the DNA level, this CDR3 is encoded by other sequences in the same sample as well. This chain uses TRBV30 with TRBJ2-5, with D perhaps TRBD1 or TRBD2 (6 bases each). The tail of the sequence fits TRBJ2-7 better, so the J call may be wrong. The CDR3 extends over 14 amino acids. Germline V gives CDR1 GTSNPN, CDR2 SVGIG (reference sequence). The CDR3 is CAWTRPGAPYEQYF. CDR3 coding DNA: TGTGCCTGGACCCGTCCGGGGGCTCCCTACGAGCAGTACTTC.